This T cell receptor beta chain derives from a study of CD8+CD57+ T cells in acquired aplastic anemia. Profiling of TCR beta VDJ combinations and CDR3 sequences used genomic DNA as template. Each CDR3 protein is one row after TCRdb ran MiXCR on the reads. The sample shows 200,000 to 250,000 distinct CDR3 sequences, roughly 55% of them seen only once. The V end lost 5 bases, the J end lost 7 bases, and 12 bases lay between the germline ends. Germline V lookup: CDR1 SGHVS, CDR2 FNYEAQ. The CDR3 sequence is 13 residues long. At least ten counts were recorded for this clonotype. This rearrangement joins TRBV7-6 to TRBJ2-1; the D gene is possibly TRBD2 (6 bases). The sample consisted of sorted CD4+, CD8+, or CD8+CD57+ T cells (not recorded which) from PBMCs. This clonotype was obtained from a human donor in good health. Here the CDR3 reads CASSQGGVNEQFF. CDR3 DNA sequence: TGTGCCAGCAGCCAGGGCGGGGTGAATGAGCAGTTCTTC.